A single sample gave rise to the 9 T cell receptor beta chains below, sequenced in a study of T cells in Graves' hyperthyroidism and ophthalmopathy. The TCR beta CDR3 regions underwent amplification using RNA transcripts as the source. Researchers ran a first-round RT-PCR on the TCR CDR3 using the HTBI primer set. Using its own MiXCR run on the multiplex PCR reads, TCRdb lists one record per CDR3 protein. The data show 50,000 to 75,000 distinct CDR3 sequences, about 50% seen once. Sequencing used blood. These receptors were taken from a woman under 40 with Graves' ophthalmopathy.

There are many counts of this clonotype. The V call is TRBV3-1, the J call TRBJ1-2; D is unresolved. The CDR3 loop spans 14 amino acids. Germline loops: CDR1 LGHDT, CDR2 YNNKEL (reference sequence). Trimming pared 0 bases from V and 3 bases from J, leaving 8 bases between. The CDR3 region is CASSQDPRYYGYTF. The CDR3 nucleotides are TGTGCCAGCAGCCAAGATCCCAGGTACTATGGCTACACCTTC.

The rearrangement joins TRBV12-3 or TRBV12-4 to TRBJ2-3, with D perhaps matching TRBD1 (6 bases). Between the trimmed V and J ends, which lost 6 bases and 7 bases, there was a span of 20 bases. The CDR3 contains 15 residues. The CDR3 DNA reads TGTGCCAGCAGCCGCGGACAGACCGACTGGAATACGCAGTATTTT. This translates into CASSRGQTDWNTQYF.

This clonotype came up many times. The J gene is TRBJ2-7, the V gene TRBV6-5; 8 bases are a match to TRBD2. Germline V CDR1 and CDR2: MNHEY, SVGAGI. The CDR3 consists of 12 residues. V lost 6 bases, J lost 6 bases, and 4 bases stayed unmatched. This chain's CDR3 is CASSHGGGEQYF. As DNA, the CDR3 is TGTGCCAGCAGCCACGGGGGGGGCGAGCAGTACTTC.

Concerning this clonotype itself: Since the CDR3 does not end with the conserved phenylalanine or tryptophan, this likely comes from a read error. The genes are TRBV27 and TRBJ2-2, with D unclear. Trimming removed 5 bases from V and 5 bases from J, with 15 bases in between. The CDR3 loop spans 15 amino acids. The germline V gene has CDR1 MNHEY and CDR2 SMNVEV (reference sequence). CDR3 nucleotide sequence: TGTGCCAGCAGTGTCGACACCCCGAGTACCGGGGAGCTGTTTCTT. Translation: CASSVDTPSTGELFL.

This chain joins TRBV5-4 and TRBJ2-1, with 10 nucleotides matching TRBD2. From germline, CDR1 is SGHNT and CDR2 YYREEE (reference sequence). There are 17 residues in the CDR3. Trimming at V came to 0 bases and at J to 0 bases, leaving 3 bases not matched to a gene. CDR3 sequence reads: CASSLASGGSSYNEQFF. CDR3 DNA sequence: TGTGCCAGCAGCTTGGCTAGCGGGGGTAGCTCCTACAATGAGCAGTTCTTC.

This clonotype has at least ten counts. The chain uses TRBV7-8 and TRBJ2-7, with D possibly TRBD2 on 6 matching bases. The V gene's germline CDR1 is SGHVS and CDR2 FQNEAQ. V lost 6 bases, J lost 1 base, and 13 bases lay in between. The CDR3 extends over 14 amino acids. DNA for the CDR3: TGTGCCAGCAGTCTGGGGGAGGCATCCTACGAGCAGTACTTC. This translates into CASSLGEASYEQYF.

To note about this clonotype: At one end the junction does not follow the germline gene, possibly because of a read error. CDR3 sequence reads: CAGSAFRTSIGTGELFF. The CDR3 coding sequence is TGCGCCGGCAGTGCTTTCCGGACTAGTATAGGTACCGGGGAGCTGTTTTTT. The chain joins TRBV10-2 to TRBJ2-2; the match to TRBD2 covers 7 bases. The CDR3 contains 17 residues. Germline assignment: CDR1 WSHSY and CDR2 SAAADI.

This clonotype has ten or more counts. V is TRBV20-1 and J is TRBJ1-2, with TRBD1 matching 7 bases. This CDR3 contains 15 residues. With V trimmed by 2 bases and J by 0 bases, 6 bases remained unmatched. Germline values: CDR1 DFQATT, CDR2 SNEGSKA (reference sequence). The CDR3 nucleotides read TGCAGTGCTAGAACGAGACAGGGCCCTAACTATGGCTACACCTTC. Its translation is CSARTRQGPNYGYTF.

Comment on this clonotype: An end of the junction differs from the germline gene, which may be a read error. V gene TRBV4-1 combines with J gene TRBJ1-5, with 10 bases that match TRBD1. This CDR3 has 15 residues. Looked up from germline, CDR1 is MGHRA and CDR2 is YSYEKL. Here the CDR3 DNA reads TGCGCCTGCAGCCAAGTCCCGGGACAGGGGTCTCCCCAGCATTTT. This encodes CACSQVPGQGSPQHF.